This passage covers 10 T cell receptor beta chains from one sample sequenced in a study of regulatory T cells in long-lasting Graves disease. In building TCR beta libraries, iRepertoire HTBI primers were used together with Arm-PCR of CDR3 regions. TCRdb passed the multiplex PCR reads through MiXCR, listing each CDR3 protein once. There are hundreds of thousands of distinct CDR3 sequences in the sample; around 20% occur only once, and roughly an eighth lies in the top ten. Documented time point: persistent/refractory GD, antithyroid drugs over 5 years with positive TRAb. Extracted PBMC RNA gave rise to the TCR library. The sample was peripheral blood mononuclear cells (PBMCs), taken when the disease was refractory, from a patient treated with antithyroid drugs. The receptors originated from a female donor with Graves disease.

The genes are TRBV4-1 and TRBJ1-4; D ambiguous. This CDR3 has 15 amino acids. Germline V gives CDR1 MGHRA, CDR2 YSYEKL. The V end lost 4 bases, the J end lost 4 bases, and 13 bases lay between the germline ends. CDR3 sequence reads: CASSLGPARNEKLFF. CDR3 DNA: TGCGCCAGCAGCCTCGGACCCGCTCGTAATGAAAAACTGTTTTTT.

The chain has TRBV19 and TRBJ1-1, with D unclear. The CDR3 totals 14 residues. V gave up 7 bases and J gave up 2 bases, with 14 bases separating them. Germline V gene data show CDR1 as LNHDA and CDR2 as SQIVND (reference sequence). The CDR3: CASTTTELNTEAFF. The CDR3 DNA follows: TGTGCCAGTACCACGACCGAGTTAAACACTGAAGCTTTCTTT.

This clonotype has only a few counts. This CDR3 reads CASSPLAREKLFF. Written as DNA, the CDR3 is TGTGCCAGCAGCCCCCTGGCACGGGAAAAACTGTTTTTT. This sequence joins TRBV7-9 and TRBJ1-4, with D unresolved. The CDR3 contains 13 residues. Germline V gene lookup returns CDR1 SEHNR and CDR2 FQNEAQ (reference sequence). The V gene lost 5 bases and the J gene lost 8 bases, with 12 bases spanning the gap. Supplemented by reference TRBV7-9 and TRBJ1-4, the full variable domain reads DTGVSQNPRHKITKRGQNVTFRCDPISEHNRLYWYRQTLGQGPEFLTYFQNEAQLEKSRLLSDRFSAERPKGSFSTLEIQRTEQGDSAMYLCASSPLAREKLFFGSGTQLSVL.

This clonotype has ten or more counts. The CDR3, as DNA: TGCAGTGCTCCTCGACAGCAAGAAGAGACCCAGTACTTC. Translating gives CSAPRQQEETQYF. This sequence joins TRBV20-1 and TRBJ2-5; possibly TRBD1 for D (5 bases). The germline gives CDR1 DFQATT, CDR2 SNEGSKA (reference sequence). V dropped 5 bases and J dropped 3 bases, with 13 bases sitting between them. The CDR3 has 13 residues.

There are a few counts of this clonotype. The rearrangement links TRBV20-1 to TRBJ2-2; 8 bases fit TRBD2. Trimming cost V 2 bases and J 3 bases; bases outside gene matches: 5. The germline V gene has CDR1 DFQATT and CDR2 SNEGSKA (reference sequence). This CDR3 has 15 amino acids. In DNA form, the CDR3 reads TGCAGTGCTAGAACGAGCGGGAGCTACACCGGGGAGCTGTTTTTT. Translation: CSARTSGSYTGELFF.

This clonotype was counted a few times. The genes are TRBV6-5 and TRBJ2-3; D uncertain. The CDR3 is 14 residues long. Germline CDR1 and CDR2: MNHEY and SVGAGI. Trimming removed 4 bases at V and 8 bases at J, with 16 bases between. CDR3 residues: CASSSTSLLVTQYF. CDR3 nucleotide sequence: TGTGCCAGCAGTTCAACGTCTCTATTGGTTACGCAGTATTTT.

This clonotype occurred many times. The CDR3 nucleotides are TGTGCCATCGGGGGGGGGTCGGAGACCCAGTACTTC. The encoded protein is CAIGGGSETQYF. The chain recombines TRBV6-1 with TRBJ2-5; TRBD2 matches 8 bases. CDR1 and CDR2 from the germline V gene are MNHNS and SASEGT. The CDR3 spans 12 residues. The junction had 6 bases not matched to a gene; V was cut back by 10 bases and J by 5 bases.

In this sample, this clonotype turned up a few times. The V gene is TRBV11-2, the J gene TRBJ2-6; D is perhaps TRBD1 (5 bases). Trimming stripped 1 base from V and 0 bases from J, with 16 bases between. The CDR3 totals 19 residues. Germline V lookup: CDR1 SGHAT, CDR2 FQNNGV. The CDR3 DNA reads TGTGCCAGCAGCTTAGGTCTAAGACAGACCAGCTCTGGGGCCAACGTCCTGACTTTC. It translates to CASSLGLRQTSSGANVLTF.

This clonotype was detected ten times or more. The chain has TRBV28 and TRBJ1-5, with D perhaps TRBD1 (6 bases). V dropped 1 base and J dropped 3 bases, with 13 bases sitting between them. The CDR3 length is 16 residues. Germline CDR1 and CDR2: MDHEN and SYDVKM. Written as DNA, the CDR3 is TGTGCCAGCAGTTTATTCTCCACAGGGCTCAATCAGCCCCAGCATTTT. It is translated as CASSLFSTGLNQPQHF.

This clonotype came up many times. The chain couples TRBV2 to TRBJ2-5; weak D call: TRBD1 (7 bases). Trimming pared 7 bases from V and 7 bases from J, leaving 10 bases between. Germline V lookup: CDR1 SNHLY, CDR2 FYNNEI. The CDR3 loop spans 11 amino acids. The CDR3 DNA reads as TGTGCCAGCACCCAGGGGGGGACCCAGTACTTC. It translates to CASTQGGTQYF.